These T cell receptor beta chains were read from a single sample in a study of blood T cells in healthy people across ages. Each CDR3 protein gets one entry after TCRdb re-called the 5' RACE reads with MiXCR. Of around 940,000 distinct CDR3 sequences in the sample, roughly 51% are singletons; the top ten hold roughly a fifth. Sequencing was performed on blood. These receptors came from a woman aged 60-75 years in good health. The CDR3 runs from the conserved cysteine through the conserved F or W. A D gene is named only where the DNA matches it firmly. Rows may omit the clone size; those that give it use once, few, many or a size class.

d_call	j_call	clone_size	v_call	cdr3_aa
TRBD2	TRBJ2-5	-	TRBV12-3/TRBV12-4	CASSVGAGKETQYF
-	TRBJ2-5	few	TRBV20-1	CSAKLETQYF
TRBD2	TRBJ2-7	-	TRBV20-1	CSARAGGVDEQYF
-	TRBJ2-3	-	TRBV2	CASNSDTLTDTQYF
TRBD1	TRBJ1-2	-	TRBV6-1	CASSDRFRTGGSGYTF
TRBD2	TRBJ2-3	-	TRBV20-1	CSAANLFSGRADTQYF
TRBD2	TRBJ2-1	-	TRBV29-1	CSVAGGAYNEQFF
-	TRBJ2-7	-	TRBV4-1	CASSQDWGQSYEQYF
TRBD2	TRBJ2-7	-	TRBV7-6	CASSPSGILSYEQYF
-	TRBJ2-3	-	TRBV28	CASSFREGSYNEQYF
-	TRBJ1-5	-	TRBV20-1	CSAGPKGQPQHF
TRBD2	TRBJ2-1	-	TRBV11-2	CASSYGLAGINEQFF
-	TRBJ1-1	-	TRBV3-1	CASSQDGDTEAFF
-	TRBJ2-6	-	TRBV7-9	CASSGNEGAGANVLTF
TRBD1	TRBJ1-1	-	TRBV4-1	CASSRKDRGTEAFF
-	TRBJ2-2	-	TRBV12-3/TRBV12-4	CASSFLGHTGELFF
TRBD2	TRBJ2-1	-	TRBV29-1	CSVLSGGRLAGVPFPYNEQFF
-	TRBJ1-6	-	TRBV15	CATSRHREWWHSPLHF
-	TRBJ2-7	-	TRBV4-1	CASSQEDSRKEQYF
-	TRBJ2-1	-	TRBV27	CASSTTRDTGGYNEQFF
TRBD1	TRBJ2-1	many	TRBV3-1	CASSPQRFGTAPSEQFF
-	TRBJ2-3	many	TRBV7-9	CAITTRRADTQYF
-	TRBJ2-1	-	TRBV7-9	CASSSQGYEQFF
-	TRBJ2-7	-	TRBV5-1	CASSLRSATYEQYF
TRBD2	TRBJ2-7	-	TRBV15	CATSRDAGGPSYEQYF
-	TRBJ2-7	-	TRBV30	CAWKDSTYEQYF
-	TRBJ2-5	-	TRBV20-1	CSARGRRTQYF
TRBD1	TRBJ1-2	-	TRBV24-1	CATSDLPMTGSYGYTF
-	TRBJ2-4	few	TRBV28	CASTTQGNIQYF
-	TRBJ2-7	few	TRBV7-2	CASSFNMGEQYF
TRBD2	TRBJ2-1	few	TRBV18	CASSPQTLGTSGMGEQFF
-	TRBJ2-3	-	TRBV29-1	CSVVSMRTITDTQYF
TRBD1	TRBJ2-7	-	TRBV30	CAWRDRGGSIHEQYF
-	TRBJ2-6	many	TRBV29-1	CSVESSGANVLTF
-	TRBJ2-3	-	TRBV12-3/TRBV12-4	CASRDMATDTQYF
-	TRBJ2-3	few	TRBV7-3	CASSPEGREGTQYF
-	TRBJ2-7	few	TRBV11-2	CASSLAPGTLYEQYF
-	-	-	TRBV27	CASSGSKTQYF
-	TRBJ2-7	few	TRBV20-1	CSARDLRGTYEQYF
-	TRBJ2-5	-	TRBV2	CASSDGMGVETQYF
-	TRBJ1-1	-	TRBV3-1	CASSQVIGNTEAFF
TRBD1	TRBJ2-7	-	TRBV7-9	CASSLGQDRAPSPYEQYF
-	TRBJ2-7	-	TRBV6-2/TRBV6-3	CASSYLGGHFYEQYF
-	TRBJ2-1	-	TRBV20-1	CSARVVLGSGNEQFF
TRBD2	TRBJ2-7	-	TRBV10-2	CASRALAGVTYEQYF
TRBD2	TRBJ2-2	-	TRBV20-1	CSARVAGATGELFF
TRBD2	TRBJ2-5	-	TRBV14	CASSFRSGGGETQYF
TRBD2	TRBJ2-1	few	TRBV7-2	CASSLFSGTSGIDEQFF
-	TRBJ2-5	-	TRBV6-2/TRBV6-3	CASSYERASETQYF
-	TRBJ2-7	-	TRBV7-3	CASSLNRDYEQYF
TRBD2	TRBJ2-7	-	TRBV9	CASSVAAGATYEQYF